The rows below give T cell receptor beta chains drawn from one sample of a study of radiation and T cells in renal cell carcinoma. Clones were read by immunoSEQ multiplex PCR, and TCRdb kept only the in-frame ones, dropping some. The data contain fewer than 6,500 clones, about two thirds of them singletons. The sample in question was tumor tissue, obtained from a patient whose treatment was nephrectomy without radiotherapy. The source is a human donor with renal cell carcinoma. CDR3s include the opening cysteine and the closing phenylalanine or tryptophan. A D gene is named only where the DNA matches it firmly. Size is stated for part of the rows, as once, few or many counts, or as a class when the clone is expanded.

V	size	D	J	DNA	CDR3
TRBV2	medium-sized	TRBD2	TRBJ2-3	TGTGCCAGCACTTCGGGGGGGGATACGCAGTATTTT	CASTSGGDTQYF
TRBV6-1	-	-	TRBJ1-6	TGTGCCAGCAGCGCGGGGCCATATAATTCACCCCTCCACTTT	CASSAGPYNSPLHF
TRBV29-1	-	TRBD1	TRBJ1-2	TGCAGCGTTGAAGTAGACAGGGGCAACTATGGCTACACCTTC	CSVEVDRGNYGYTF
TRBV9	once	-	TRBJ2-5	TGTGCCAGCAGCGTAGGTCAGGGCTGGGAGACCCAGTACTTC	CASSVGQGWETQYF
TRBV7-2	few	TRBD2	TRBJ2-2	TGTGCCAGCAGCTTAATTAGCGGGAGGACCGGGGAGCTGTTTTTT	CASSLISGRTGELFF
TRBV9	-	TRBD2	TRBJ2-1	TGTGCCAGCAGCGACCACGGGACTAGCGGGGGGCACAATGAGCAGTTCTTC	CASSDHGTSGGHNEQFF
TRBV29-1	-	TRBD2	TRBJ2-3	TGCAGCGTTGAAGATAAGTCGGGGGGAGATACGCAGTATTTT	CSVEDKSGGDTQYF
TRBV14	-	-	TRBJ1-2	TGTGCCAGCAGCCAAGTGGCAGGTGGGGCCGCTGGCTACACCTTC	CASSQVAGGAAGYTF
TRBV5-5	-	-	TRBJ2-1	TGTGCCAGCAGCTTGGATCTGGCCAGCCACAATGAGCAGTTCTTC	CASSLDLASHNEQFF
TRBV4-2	few	TRBD1	TRBJ1-6	TGTGCCAGCAGCCATCCCGACAGGGCCTATTCACCCCTCCACTTT	CASSHPDRAYSPLHF
TRBV19	few	-	TRBJ2-1	TGTGCCAGTAGTCCCAGTGGTAGTGGGGCTGAGCAGTTCTTC	CASSPSGSGAEQFF
TRBV6-5	-	-	TRBJ2-2	TGTGCCAGCAGTTACCAGGGGAGCACCGGGGAGCTGTTTTTT	CASSYQGSTGELFF
TRBV29-1	medium-sized	-	TRBJ2-1	TGCAGCGTTGAAGATCCGGCGGTCAATGAGCAGTTCTTC	CSVEDPAVNEQFF
TRBV14	-	-	TRBJ1-1	TGTGCCAGCAGCCAAGGGGCTGAAGCTTTCTTT	CASSQGAEAFF
TRBV2	-	-	TRBJ2-6	TGTGCCAGCAACCACGAAAACGATGGGGCCAACGTCCTGACTTTC	CASNHENDGANVLTF
TRBV4-3	-	TRBD1	TRBJ2-2	TGCGCCAGCAGCCAAGACAGGGGGTTTGTCGGGGAGCTGTTTTTT	CASSQDRGFVGELFF
TRBV16	-	TRBD1	TRBJ2-5	TGTGCCAGCAGCCAATCGGCAGGGGGTGAGACCCAGTACTTC	CASSQSAGGETQYF
TRBV25-1	-	-	TRBJ2-7	TGTGCCAGCAGTGAAGGCCCACGCTACGAGCAGTACTTC	CASSEGPRYEQYF
TRBV5-4	-	TRBD2	TRBJ2-5	TGTGCCAGCAGCTTCTCGCTTAGCGGGAGATACCGAGAGACCCAGTACTTC	CASSFSLSGRYRETQYF
TRBV7-2	-	-	TRBJ2-2	TGTGCCAGCAGCTTCGGCGGGGAGCTGTTTTTT	CASSFGGELFF
TRBV19	-	-	TRBJ1-3	TGTGCCACTTTCCAGGGAAACACCATATATTTT	CATFQGNTIYF
TRBV29-1	-	TRBD2	TRBJ2-7	TGCAGCGCAAAGACTAGCGGTCAGAGCTCCTACGAGCAGTACTTC	CSAKTSGQSSYEQYF